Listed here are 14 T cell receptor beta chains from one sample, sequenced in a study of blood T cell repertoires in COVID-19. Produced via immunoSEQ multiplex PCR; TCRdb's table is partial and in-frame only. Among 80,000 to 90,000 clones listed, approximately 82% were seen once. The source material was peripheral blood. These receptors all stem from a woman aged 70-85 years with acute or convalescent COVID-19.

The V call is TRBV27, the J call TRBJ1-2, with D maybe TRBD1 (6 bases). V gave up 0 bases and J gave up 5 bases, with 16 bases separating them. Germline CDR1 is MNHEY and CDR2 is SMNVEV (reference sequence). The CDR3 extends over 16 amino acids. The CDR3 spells CASSLSAVGGAYGYTF. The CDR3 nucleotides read TGTGCCAGCAGTTTATCTGCTGTTGGGGGGGCATATGGCTACACCTTC.

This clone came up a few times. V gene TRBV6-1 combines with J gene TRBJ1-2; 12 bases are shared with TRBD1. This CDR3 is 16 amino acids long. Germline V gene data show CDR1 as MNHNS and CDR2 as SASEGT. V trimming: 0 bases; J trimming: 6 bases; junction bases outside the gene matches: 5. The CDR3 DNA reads TGTGCCAGCAGTGAAGCCGGGACAGGGGGCGGGAATGGCTACACCTTC. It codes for CASSEAGTGGGNGYTF.

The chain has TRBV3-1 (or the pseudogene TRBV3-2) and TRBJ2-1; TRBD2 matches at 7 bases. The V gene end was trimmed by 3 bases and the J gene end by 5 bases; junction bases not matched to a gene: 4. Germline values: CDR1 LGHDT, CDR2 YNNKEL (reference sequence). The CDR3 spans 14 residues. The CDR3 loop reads CASSHYGGNNEQFF. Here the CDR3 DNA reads TGTGCCAGCAGCCATTACGGGGGGAACAATGAGCAGTTCTTC.

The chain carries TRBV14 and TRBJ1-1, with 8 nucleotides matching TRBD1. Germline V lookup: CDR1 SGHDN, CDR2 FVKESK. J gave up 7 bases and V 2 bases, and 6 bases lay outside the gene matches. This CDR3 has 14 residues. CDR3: CASSQLQGENEAFF. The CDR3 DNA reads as TGTGCCAGCAGCCAACTACAGGGGGAAAATGAAGCTTTCTTT.

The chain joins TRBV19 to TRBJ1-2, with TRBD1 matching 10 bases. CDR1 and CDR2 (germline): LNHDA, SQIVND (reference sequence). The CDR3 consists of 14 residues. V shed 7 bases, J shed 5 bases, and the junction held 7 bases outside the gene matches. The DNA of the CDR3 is TGTGCCAGTACCCTGGTGGGACAGGGGTATGGCTACACCTTC. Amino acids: CASTLVGQGYGYTF.

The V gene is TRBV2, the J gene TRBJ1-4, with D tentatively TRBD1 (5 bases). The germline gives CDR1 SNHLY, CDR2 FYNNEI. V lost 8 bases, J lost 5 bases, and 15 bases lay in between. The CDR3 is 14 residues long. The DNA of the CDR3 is TGTGCCAGCTCCGATCGCCGGGGGAATGAAAAACTGTTTTTT. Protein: CASSDRRGNEKLFF.

The CDR3 region has the DNA TGTGCCAGCAGTCGGACAGGGGGCCATCAGCCCCAGCATTTT. Translation: CASSRTGGHQPQHF. V usage is TRBV2 and J usage is TRBJ1-5; TRBD1 matches at 11 bases. Germline V gene lookup returns CDR1 SNHLY and CDR2 FYNNEI. V shed 5 bases and J 5 bases; nucleotides not matched to a gene: 2. CDR3 length: 14 amino acids.

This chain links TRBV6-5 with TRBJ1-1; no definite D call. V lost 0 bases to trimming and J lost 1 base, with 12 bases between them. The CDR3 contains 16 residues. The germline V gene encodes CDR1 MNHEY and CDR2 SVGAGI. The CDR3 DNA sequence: TGTGCCAGCAGTTACTCCGGGTTCCGTCGGAACACTGAAGCTTTCTTT. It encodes CASSYSGFRRNTEAFF.

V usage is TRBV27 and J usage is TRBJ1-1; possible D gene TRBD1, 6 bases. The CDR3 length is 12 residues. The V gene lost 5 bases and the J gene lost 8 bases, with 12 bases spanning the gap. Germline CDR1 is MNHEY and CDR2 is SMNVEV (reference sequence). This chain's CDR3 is CASSPTGREAFF. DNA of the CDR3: TGTGCCAGCAGTCCTACAGGGCGAGAAGCTTTCTTT.

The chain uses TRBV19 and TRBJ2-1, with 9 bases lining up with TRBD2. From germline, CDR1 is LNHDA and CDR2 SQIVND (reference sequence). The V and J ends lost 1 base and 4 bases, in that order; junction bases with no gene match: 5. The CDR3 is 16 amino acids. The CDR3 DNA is TGTGCCAGTAGTATAGTAGCGGGGGAACCTTACAATGAGCAGTTCTTC. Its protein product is CASSIVAGEPYNEQFF.

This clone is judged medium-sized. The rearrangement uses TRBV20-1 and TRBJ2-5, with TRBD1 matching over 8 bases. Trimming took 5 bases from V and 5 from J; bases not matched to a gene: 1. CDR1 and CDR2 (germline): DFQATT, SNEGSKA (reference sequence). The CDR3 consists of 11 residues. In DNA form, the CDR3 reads TGCAGTGCTTGGACAGGGGAGACCCAGTACTTC. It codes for CSAWTGETQYF.

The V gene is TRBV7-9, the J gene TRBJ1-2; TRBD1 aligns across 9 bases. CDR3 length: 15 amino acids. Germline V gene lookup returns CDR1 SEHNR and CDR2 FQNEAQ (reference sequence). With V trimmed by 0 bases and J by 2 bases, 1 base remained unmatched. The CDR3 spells CASSLAGQGNYGYTF. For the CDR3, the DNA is TGTGCCAGCAGCTTAGCGGGACAGGGAAACTATGGCTACACCTTC.

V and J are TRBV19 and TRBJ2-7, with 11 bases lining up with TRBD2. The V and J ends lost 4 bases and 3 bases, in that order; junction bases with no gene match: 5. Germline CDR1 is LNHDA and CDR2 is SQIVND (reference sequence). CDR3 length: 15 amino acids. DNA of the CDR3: TGTGCCAGTAGTACTGCGGGACTAGCGGTCTACGAGCAGTACTTC. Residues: CASSTAGLAVYEQYF.

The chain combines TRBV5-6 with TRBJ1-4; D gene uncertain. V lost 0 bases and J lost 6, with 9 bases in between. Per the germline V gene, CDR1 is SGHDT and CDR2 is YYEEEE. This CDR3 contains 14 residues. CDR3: CASSLDPGDEKLFF. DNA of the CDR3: TGTGCCAGCAGCTTGGATCCGGGAGATGAAAAACTGTTTTTT.